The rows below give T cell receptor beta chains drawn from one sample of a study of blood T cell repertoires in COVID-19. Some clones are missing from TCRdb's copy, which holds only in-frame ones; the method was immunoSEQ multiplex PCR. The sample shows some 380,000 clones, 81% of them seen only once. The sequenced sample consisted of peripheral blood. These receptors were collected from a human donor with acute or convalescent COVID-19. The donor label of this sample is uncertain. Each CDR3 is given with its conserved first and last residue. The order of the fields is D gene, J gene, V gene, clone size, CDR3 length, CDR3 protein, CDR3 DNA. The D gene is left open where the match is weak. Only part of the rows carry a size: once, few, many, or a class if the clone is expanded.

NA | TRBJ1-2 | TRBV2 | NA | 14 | CASRVEQGWYGYTF | TGTGCCAGCAGAGTTGAACAGGGTTGGTATGGCTACACCTTC
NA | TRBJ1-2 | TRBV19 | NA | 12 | CASSPPFQRHAF | TGTGCCAGTAGTCCCCCATTTCAGAGACACGCCTTC
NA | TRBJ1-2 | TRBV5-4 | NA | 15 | CASSFFPLSNYGYTF | TGTGCCAGCAGCTTTTTCCCGCTGAGTAACTATGGCTACACCTTC
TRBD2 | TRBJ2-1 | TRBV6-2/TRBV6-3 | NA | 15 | CASSWLAGGYNEQFF | TGTGCCAGCAGTTGGTTAGCGGGGGGTTACAATGAGCAGTTCTTC
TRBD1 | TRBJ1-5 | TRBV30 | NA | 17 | CAWSSPGGTGSNQPQHF | TGTGCCTGGAGTTCTCCAGGGGGGACGGGGAGCAATCAGCCCCAGCATTTT
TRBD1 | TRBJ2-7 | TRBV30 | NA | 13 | CAWSGAGGYEQYF | TGTGCCTGGAGCGGGGCAGGGGGCTACGAGCAGTACTTC
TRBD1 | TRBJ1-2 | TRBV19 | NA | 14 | CASSMGQLSYGYTF | TGTGCCAGTAGTATGGGACAGTTATCCTATGGCTACACCTTC
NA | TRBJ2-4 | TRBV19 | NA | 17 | CASSAGGALLAKNIQYF | TGTGCCAGTAGCGCGGGCGGAGCCCTTTTAGCCAAAAACATTCAGTACTTC
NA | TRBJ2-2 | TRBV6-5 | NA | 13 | CASSQRLLQELFF | TGTGCCAGCAGCCAAAGACTGCTACAGGAGCTGTTTTTT
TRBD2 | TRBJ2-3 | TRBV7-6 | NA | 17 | CASSLGLVGGSTDTQYF | TGTGCCAGCAGCCTGGGGCTAGTGGGAGGGAGCACAGATACGCAGTATTTT
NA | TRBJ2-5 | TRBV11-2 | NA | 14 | CASSLTGLQETQYF | TGTGCCAGCAGCTTAACAGGGCTGCAAGAGACCCAGTACTTC
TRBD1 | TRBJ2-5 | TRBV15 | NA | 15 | CATSREGRGMQTQYF | TGTGCCACCAGCAGAGAGGGCAGGGGGATGCAGACCCAGTACTTC
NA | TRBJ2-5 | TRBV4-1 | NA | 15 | CASSQDAGNQETQYF | TGCGCCAGCAGCCAAGATGCCGGTAACCAAGAGACCCAGTACTTC
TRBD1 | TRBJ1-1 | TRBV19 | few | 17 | CASFFRDRGKLNTEAFF | TGTGCCAGTTTCTTCCGGGACAGGGGGAAGTTGAACACTGAAGCTTTCTTT
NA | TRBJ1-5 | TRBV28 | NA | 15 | CASRAPVGANQPQHF | TGTGCCAGCAGAGCCCCGGTTGGTGCCAATCAGCCCCAGCATTTT
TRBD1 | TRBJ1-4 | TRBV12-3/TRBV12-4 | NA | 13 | CASRGQSNEKLFF | TGTGCCAGCAGGGGACAGAGTAATGAAAAACTGTTTTTT
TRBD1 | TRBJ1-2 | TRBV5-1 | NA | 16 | CASSPNSDRALHGYTF | TGCGCCAGCAGCCCAAACTCGGACAGGGCCTTGCATGGCTACACCTTC
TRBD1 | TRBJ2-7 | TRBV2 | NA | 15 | CASTGLGQGRNEQYF | TGTGCCAGCACTGGGCTTGGACAGGGGAGGAACGAGCAGTACTTC
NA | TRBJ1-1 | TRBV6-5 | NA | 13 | CASSYGGGTEAFF | TGTGCCAGCAGTTACGGAGGAGGGACTGAAGCTTTCTTT
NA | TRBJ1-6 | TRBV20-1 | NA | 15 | CSASSIKQSNSPLHF | TGCAGTGCTAGTAGTATTAAACAATCAAATTCACCCCTCCACTTT
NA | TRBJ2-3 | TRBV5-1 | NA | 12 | CASSLDIDTQYF | TGCGCCAGCAGCTTGGATATAGATACGCAGTATTTT
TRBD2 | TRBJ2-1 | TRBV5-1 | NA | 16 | CASSLEAGGPRNEQFF | TGCGCCAGCAGCTTGGAAGCGGGAGGGCCTCGAAACGAGCAGTTCTTC
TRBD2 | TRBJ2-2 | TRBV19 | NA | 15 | CASSIRLAGTGELFF | TGTGCCAGTAGTATTAGACTAGCGGGGACCGGGGAGCTGTTTTTT
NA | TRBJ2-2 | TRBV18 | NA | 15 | CASSPQNRAGGELFF | TGTGCCAGCTCACCTCAAAACAGGGCAGGCGGGGAGCTGTTTTTT
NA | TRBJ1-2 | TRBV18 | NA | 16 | CASSSIDRGTNYGYTF | TGTGCCAGCTCATCAATCGATCGGGGGACCAACTATGGCTACACCTTC
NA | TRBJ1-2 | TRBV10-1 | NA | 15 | CAYCPVSPMNYGYTF | TGCGCCTATTGTCCCGTAAGCCCCATGAACTATGGCTACACCTTC
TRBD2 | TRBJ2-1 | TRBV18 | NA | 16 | CASSGPTSGGNNEQFF | TGTGCCAGCTCAGGCCCGACTAGCGGGGGCAACAATGAGCAGTTCTTC
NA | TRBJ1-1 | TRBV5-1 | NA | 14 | CASGAGVMNTEAFF | TGCGCCAGCGGGGCAGGGGTTATGAACACTGAAGCTTTCTTT
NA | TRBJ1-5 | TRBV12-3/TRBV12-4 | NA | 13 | CASSLFEAEPQHF | TGTGCCAGCAGTTTATTCGAGGCTGAGCCCCAGCATTTT